The TCR beta chain described here comes from a study of blood T cell repertoires in COVID-19. The overall study: From the United States, Italy and Spain came samples of acute and convalescent COVID-19. T cells, B-cell-depleted T cells, or PBMCs supplied cDNA or gDNA.

Original methodology: Amplifying reference gene primers gave estimates of nucleated cell counts. Produced via immunoSEQ multiplex PCR; TCRdb's table is partial and in-frame only. V and J calls and clone size follow that table, whereas D and trimming were derived from the DNA. This table has some 170,000 clones, more than 75% appearing once. This CDR3 spans 15 amino acids. V was clipped by 2 bases and J by 4 bases, with 15 bases between them. Germline V lookup: CDR1 SGHRS, CDR2 YFSETQ. The sample taken for sequencing was peripheral blood. This TCR was recovered from a woman aged 70-85 years with acute or convalescent COVID-19. The chain uses TRBV5-1 and TRBJ1-2; no clear D gene. The DNA for the CDR3 is TGCGCCAGCAGCTTCTCGGGGAAAGGCGTCTATGGCTACACCTTC. Translation gives CASSFSGKGVYGYTF.